The 30 T cell receptor beta chains reported below all come from one sample, sequenced in a study of T cell changes during pregnancy in multiple sclerosis. Profiled with immunoSEQ multiplex PCR; TCRdb holds only in-frame clones, not every one. This sample has under 110,000 clones, with about 90% found just once. This sample comprised peripheral blood, obtained before pregnancy. These receptors all come from a female donor with multiple sclerosis, enrolled in a pregnancy study.

The J gene is TRBJ1-1, the V gene TRBV7-2; no reliable D call. The CDR3 is 13 residues long. Trimming removed 1 base from V and 10 bases from J, with 13 bases in between. Germline CDR1 reads SGHTA; CDR2 reads FQGNSA. This CDR3 reads CASSLGQRETAFF. In nucleotides, the CDR3 is TGTGCCAGCAGCTTAGGCCAGAGGGAGACAGCTTTCTTT.

The chain has TRBV20-1 and TRBJ2-7; TRBD1 might be the D (5 bases). Trimming pared 3 bases from V and 3 bases from J, leaving 6 bases between. CDR1 and CDR2 (germline): DFQATT, SNEGSKA (reference sequence). CDR3 size: 11 residues. The CDR3 nucleotides are TGCAGTGCTAGTGACAGCTACGAGCAGTACTTC. It specifies CSASDSYEQYF.

The V gene is TRBV19, the J gene TRBJ1-2; D is possibly TRBD1 (5 bases). This CDR3 comprises 13 residues. CDR1 is LNHDA and CDR2 is SQIVND in the germline V gene (reference sequence). Trimming took 6 bases from V and 4 from J, leaving 12 bases between them. For the CDR3, the DNA is TGTGCCAGTAGGCGGGGGATCGGCTATGGCTACACCTTC. Its translation is CASRRGIGYGYTF.

This clone was seen once. This chain joins TRBV27 and TRBJ2-3, with TRBD2 identical over 14 bases. V lost 6 bases, J lost 6 bases, and 5 bases stayed unmatched. The CDR3 runs 15 residues. Germline assignment: CDR1 MNHEY and CDR2 SMNVEV (reference sequence). For the CDR3, the DNA is TGTGCCAGCAGGGGACTAGCGGGAGTATCGGATACGCAGTATTTT. It yields the protein CASRGLAGVSDTQYF.

This clone has more than one count but fewer than ten. The CDR3 nucleotides are TGTGCCACTCAAGAGGTGGTGAGTGGTGGCTACACCTTC. Translated: CATQEVVSGGYTF. The chain links TRBV6-1 to TRBJ1-2, with D uncertain. Germline V gives CDR1 MNHNS, CDR2 SASEGT. Deletions cut 10 bases from V and 7 bases from J, with 19 bases between. The CDR3 length is 13 residues.

This chain connects TRBV4-2 to TRBJ1-1; TRBD1 matches at 7 bases. Per germline, CDR1 LGHNA and CDR2 YNFKEQ. V shed 2 bases, J shed 2 bases, and the junction held 20 bases outside the gene matches. This CDR3 region has 20 residues. CDR3 DNA: TGTGCCAGCAGCCAAACTTGGGGAGCTGACAGGGTTGGGACCAACACTGAAGCTTTCTTT. Translation gives CASSQTWGADRVGTNTEAFF.

The chain has TRBV14 and TRBJ2-1; perhaps TRBD2 as D (6 bases). The CDR3 covers 16 residues. With 4 bases removed from V and 6 bases from J, the gap between germline ends came to 19 bases. Germline-derived CDR1 and CDR2 are SGHDN and FVKESK. Here the CDR3 reads CASSPPGLRKLNEQFF. The DNA for the CDR3 is TGTGCCAGCAGCCCACCGGGACTGCGGAAGCTCAATGAGCAGTTCTTC.

This clone was seen many times. The V and J genes are TRBV30 and TRBJ1-5; weak D call: TRBD1 (5 bases). CDR3 length: 14 amino acids. The V end lost 1 base, the J end lost 6 bases, and 13 bases lay between the germline ends. The germline V gene encodes CDR1 GTSNPN and CDR2 SVGIG (reference sequence). CDR3 loop: CAWSGTNPSQPQHF. CDR3 in DNA: TGTGCCTGGAGTGGGACAAATCCCAGTCAGCCCCAGCATTTT.

The chain links TRBV30 to TRBJ1-1; TRBD1 matches at 8 bases. V was clipped by 0 bases and J by 9 bases; unmatched bases: 6. In germline, CDR1 is GTSNPN, CDR2 SVGIG (reference sequence). The CDR3 totals 13 residues. The CDR3 loop is CAWSVLRGQKAFF. The DNA of the CDR3 is TGTGCCTGGAGTGTACTCAGGGGGCAAAAAGCTTTCTTT.

The chain recombines TRBV7-9 with TRBJ2-5; 11 nucleotides align to TRBD2. Germline CDR1 is SEHNR and CDR2 is FQNEAQ (reference sequence). The CDR3 runs 13 residues. J lost 5 bases, V lost 4 bases, and 0 bases had no gene match. In DNA, the CDR3 is TGTGCCAGCAGCTCTAGCGGGGGGGAGACCCAGTACTTC. Protein sequence: CASSSSGGETQYF.

This chain links TRBV5-4 with TRBJ1-2, with D possibly being TRBD1 (5 bases). Germline V gene sequence: CDR1 SGHNT, CDR2 YYREEE (reference sequence). The CDR3 contains 15 residues. Trimming removed 0 bases at V and 5 bases at J, with 14 bases between. In DNA form, the CDR3 reads TGTGCCAGCAGCTTGGAAGGGGCCGGTGGGTATGGCTACACCTTC. Translating it yields CASSLEGAGGYGYTF.

This clone was seen just once. This chain links TRBV28 with TRBJ2-1; 9 bases fit TRBD2. After removal of 3 bases from V and 2 bases from J, the junction contained 11 bases not matched to a gene. Germline V gene sequence: CDR1 MDHEN, CDR2 SYDVKM. This CDR3 contains 18 residues. The CDR3 coding sequence is TGTGCCAGCAGTTTCTCTTTTGGTAGCGGGAGTACCTACAATGAGCAGTTCTTC. As protein: CASSFSFGSGSTYNEQFF.

The rearrangement uses TRBV2 and TRBJ2-1, with a possible D match to TRBD2 (5 bases). The V gene's germline CDR1 is SNHLY and CDR2 FYNNEI. The CDR3 totals 12 residues. V lost 4 bases and J lost 5, with 6 bases in between. The CDR3 bases are TGTGCCAGCAGTGGTAGCGACAATGAGCAGTTCTTC. Encoded protein: CASSGSDNEQFF.

This chain connects TRBV7-3 to TRBJ2-5; 11 bases are a match to TRBD2. Trimming at V came to 8 bases and at J to 3 bases, leaving 2 bases not matched to a gene. The CDR3 runs to 13 residues. Germline CDR1 is SGHTA and CDR2 is FQGTGA. The CDR3 DNA reads TGTGCCAGCCGACTAGCGGGAAAAGAGACCCAGTACTTC. Protein product: CASRLAGKETQYF.

CDR3 in DNA: TGCGCCAGCAGCCCGGACAGGGGGTCTGAAGCTTTCTTT. It translates to CASSPDRGSEAFF. This chain uses TRBV5-1 with TRBJ1-1, with 10 bases identical to TRBD1. This CDR3 is built from 13 residues. Unmatched junction bases numbered 3, after V lost 4 bases and J lost 6 bases. Per the germline V gene, CDR1 is SGHRS and CDR2 is YFSETQ.

The V and J genes are TRBV7-2 and TRBJ2-5, with TRBD2 matching over 8 bases. After removal of 2 bases from V and 7 bases from J, the junction contained 12 bases not matched to a gene. The germline gives CDR1 SGHTA, CDR2 FQGNSA. The CDR3 consists of 16 residues. In DNA, the CDR3 is TGTGCCAGCAGCTTAAGGTCGGGACTAGAGAAGGGGACCCAGTACTTC. It yields the protein CASSLRSGLEKGTQYF.

This rearrangement joins TRBV28 to TRBJ1-4, with D possibly matching TRBD1 (5 bases). CDR1 and CDR2 (germline): MDHEN, SYDVKM. With 2 bases removed from V and 8 bases from J, the gap between germline ends came to 15 bases. The CDR3 runs 15 residues. In DNA form, the CDR3 reads TGTGCCAGCAGTTTAACAGGACAAGGTATAGAAAAACTGTTTTTT. It is translated as CASSLTGQGIEKLFF.

This chain links TRBV6-1 with TRBJ2-7; D might be TRBD1 (6 bases). Trimming stripped 1 base from V and 6 bases from J, with 16 bases between. Germline assignment: CDR1 MNHNS and CDR2 SASEGT. The CDR3 has 15 residues. The CDR3 here is CASSEGTAIQGEQYF. The CDR3 nucleotides are TGTGCCAGCAGTGAAGGGACAGCTATCCAGGGCGAGCAGTACTTC.

The chain recombines TRBV5-1 with TRBJ1-5; possibly TRBD1 for D (6 bases). Germline V gives CDR1 SGHRS, CDR2 YFSETQ. Trimming removed 4 bases at V and 3 bases at J, with 8 bases between. This CDR3 comprises 13 residues. The DNA for the CDR3 is TGCGCCAGCAGCGAGGGGGTCAATCAGCCCCAGCATTTT. This gives the protein CASSEGVNQPQHF.

This clone was counted a single time. This sequence joins TRBV6-5 and TRBJ1-6; D ambiguous. The CDR3 has 14 amino acids. Germline V gene lookup returns CDR1 MNHEY and CDR2 SVGAGI. V gave up 2 bases and J gave up 7 bases, with 9 bases separating them. Written as DNA, the CDR3 is TGTGCCAGCAGTTACCGAGGACTGAATTCACCCCTCCACTTT. Encoded protein: CASSYRGLNSPLHF.

The chain couples TRBV11-3 to TRBJ2-4; D might be TRBD1 (5 bases). The germline gives CDR1 SGHNT, CDR2 YENEEA. The CDR3 consists of 14 residues. Trimming stripped 5 bases from V and 3 bases from J, with 11 bases between. The chain's CDR3 is CASSQDSHKNIQYF. CDR3 nucleotides: TGTGCCAGCAGCCAAGACAGCCACAAAAACATTCAGTACTTC. Looking up the rest from reference TRBV11-3 and TRBJ2-4 gives the full variable domain: EAGVVQSPRYKIIEKKQPVAFWCNPISGHNTLYWYLQNLGQGPELLIRYENEEAVDDSQLPKDRFSAERLKGVDSTLKIQPAELGDSAVYLCASSQDSHKNIQYFGAGTRLSVL.

V and J are TRBV9 and TRBJ2-3, with D possibly matching TRBD2 (6 bases). From germline, CDR1 is SGDLS and CDR2 YYNGEE. The CDR3 has 15 residues. V was trimmed by 1 base and J by 2 bases, leaving 11 bases between them. DNA of the CDR3: TGTGCCAGCAGCGTAAAGGCGGGACTCACAGATACGCAGTATTTT. This sequence encodes CASSVKAGLTDTQYF.

This clone was found a few times. J is TRBJ1-2 and V is TRBV7-9; 7 positions match TRBD1. This CDR3 spans 14 amino acids. J gave up 8 bases and V 3 bases, and 9 bases lay outside the gene matches. Looked up from germline, CDR1 is SEHNR and CDR2 is FQNEAQ (reference sequence). The CDR3 sequence is CASSFRTGLTGYTF. For the CDR3, the DNA is TGTGCCAGCAGCTTCAGGACAGGTCTCACCGGCTACACCTTC.

The V gene is TRBV7-2, the J gene TRBJ2-2; 11 nucleotides match TRBD2. Germline CDR1 is SGHTA and CDR2 is FQGNSA. V was clipped by 5 bases and J by 1 base; unmatched bases: 9. This CDR3 has 18 amino acids. CDR3: CASSPTSGGPVNTGELFF. In nucleotides, the CDR3 is TGTGCCAGCAGCCCCACTAGCGGGGGCCCCGTGAACACCGGGGAGCTGTTTTTT.

The gene calls are TRBV28 and TRBJ1-2; D remains unclear. With 3 bases removed from V and 2 bases from J, the gap between germline ends came to 10 bases. This CDR3 is 14 amino acids long. CDR1 and CDR2 from the germline V gene are MDHEN and SYDVKM. CDR3 bases: TGTGCCAGCAGTTTTGGACTCTCGAACTATGGCTACACCTTC. It codes for CASSFGLSNYGYTF.

The chain joins TRBV5-8 to TRBJ1-1, with 9 positions matching TRBD1. Trimming cost V 5 bases and J 2 bases; bases outside gene matches: 7. This CDR3 comprises 15 residues. Germline V CDR1 and CDR2: SGHTS, YDEGEE. CDR3 loop: CASRPGTGRNTEAFF. The CDR3 DNA reads as TGTGCCAGCAGACCCGGGACAGGGCGCAACACTGAAGCTTTCTTT.

V is TRBV25-1 and J is TRBJ2-1; D remains unclear. Trimming stripped 6 bases from V and 8 bases from J, with 17 bases between. This CDR3 contains 14 residues. CDR1 is MGHDK and CDR2 is SYGVNS in the germline V gene. In DNA, the CDR3 is TGTGCCAGCAGCGTAGTGAGTTCGTACTATGAGCAGTTCTTC. As protein: CASSVVSSYYEQFF.

The chain uses TRBV21-1 and TRBJ1-1. TRBV21-1 is deemed a pseudogene. This CDR3 spans 12 amino acids. The CDR3 loop reads CASSPVRTEAFF. CDR3 DNA sequence: TGTGCCAGCAGCCCTGTACGGACTGAAGCTTTCTTT.

This rearrangement joins TRBV7-2 to TRBJ2-7; 7 bases are a match to TRBD1. The CDR3 is made up of 16 amino acids. Germline V gene data show CDR1 as SGHTA and CDR2 as FQGNSA. With 0 bases clipped from V and 6 bases from J, the junction kept 11 bases outside the gene matches. The CDR3 coding sequence is TGTGCCAGCAGCTTAGCGTTTCGGACAGGCCAAGGCGAGCAGTACTTC. It codes for CASSLAFRTGQGEQYF.

This clone appeared once. The chain combines TRBV6-1 with TRBJ2-7; D unresolved. Germline CDR1 and CDR2: MNHNS and SASEGT. V was clipped by 6 bases and J by 6 bases, with 9 bases between them. CDR3 length equals 11 residues. DNA of the CDR3: TGTGCCAGCAGCGGGTTTATCGAGCAGTACTTC. This translates into CASSGFIEQYF.